This T cell receptor beta chain was sequenced during a study of tumor-infiltrating lymphocytes in oesophageal squamous cell carcinoma. TCRdb ran MiXCR on the PCR reads and lists one entry per CDR3 protein. The table records about 10,000 distinct CDR3 sequences, about 53% of them present only once. The origin of this receptor is a female donor with esophageal squamous cell carcinoma. Input material: esophageal tumor tissue.

CDR3 amino acids: CASSLASERGGQFF. The CDR3 DNA sequence: TGTGCCAGCAGCTTAGCCTCAGAGCGAGGCGGGCAGTTCTTC. This rearrangement joins TRBV7-2 to TRBJ2-5; D gene uncertain. The tail of the sequence fits TRBJ2-1 better, so the J call may be wrong. The CDR3 extends over 14 amino acids. The germline V gene encodes CDR1 SGHTA and CDR2 FQGNSA.